This passage covers 17 T cell receptor beta chains from one sample sequenced in a study of regulatory T cells in long-lasting Graves disease. TCR beta libraries were built with iRepertoire HTBI primers and Arm-PCR of CDR3 regions. TCRdb used MiXCR to reprocess the multiplex PCR reads, holding one entry per CDR3 protein. The sample includes about 660,000 distinct CDR3 sequences, approximately 31% seen only once; the top ten take roughly 40%. Documented time point: persistent/refractory GD, antithyroid drugs over 5 years with positive TRAb. RNA extracted from PBMCs served as the sequencing template. Sequences were derived from peripheral blood mononuclear cells (PBMCs), sampled when the disease was refractory, from a patient treated with antithyroid drugs. The receptors were gathered from a female donor with Graves disease.

The chain has TRBV2 and TRBJ1-1; 7 bases line up with TRBD1. The CDR3 is made up of 12 amino acids. The germline CDR1 and CDR2 sequences are SNHLY and FYNNEI. V was clipped by 6 bases and J by 11 bases; unmatched bases: 9. CDR3 sequence (DNA): TGTGCCAGCAGCCCAACAGGGGTAGGGGCTTTCTTT. It yields the protein CASSPTGVGAFF.

The CDR3 here is CASSIGVGRNTEAFF. The CDR3 nucleotides read TGTGCCAGCAGTATTGGGGTGGGGCGGAACACTGAAGCTTTCTTT. The chain employs TRBV12-3 or TRBV12-4 and TRBJ1-1, with TRBD1 as a possible D gene (5 bases). The CDR3 is made up of 15 amino acids. Trimming pared 5 bases from V and 1 base from J, leaving 14 bases between.

This clonotype was counted ten times or more. V gene TRBV6-1 combines with J gene TRBJ2-7; D not resolved. CDR1 MNHNS and CDR2 SASEGT come from the germline V gene. The CDR3 is made up of 15 amino acids. The V end lost 7 bases, the J end lost 0 bases, and 16 bases lay between the germline ends. In nucleotides, the CDR3 is TGTGCCAGCACCCTGAGTGGGCAGCCCTCCTACGAGCAGTACTTC. As protein: CASTLSGQPSYEQYF.

The chain is built from TRBV20-1 and TRBJ1-6; 7 bases align to TRBD1. CDR3 length equals 13 residues. CDR1 is DFQATT, CDR2 SNEGSKA, per germline (reference sequence). The V and J ends lost 1 base and 8 bases, in that order; junction bases with no gene match: 2. The CDR3 sequence is CSARGTGDSPLHF. DNA for the CDR3: TGCAGTGCTAGAGGGACAGGCGATTCACCCCTCCACTTT.

This clonotype showed up just a few times. The chain has TRBV9 and TRBJ1-4; no clear D. Trimming removed 4 bases from V and 8 bases from J, with 21 bases in between. Germline V gene lookup returns CDR1 SGDLS and CDR2 YYNGEE. The CDR3 totals 16 residues. CDR3 nucleotides: TGTGCCAGCAGCCGCGAAGGTAGAGGGCTAGGAGAAAAACTGTTTTTT. Residues: CASSREGRGLGEKLFF.

The genes are TRBV29-1 and TRBJ1-1; 8 positions match TRBD1. The ends lost 6 bases at V and 3 bases at J; junction bases unmatched: 9. CDR1 SQVTM and CDR2 ANQGSEA come from the germline V gene. The CDR3 loop spans 14 amino acids. The CDR3 here is CSVDTDRAYTEAFF. In DNA, the CDR3 is TGCAGCGTCGACACGGACAGGGCATACACTGAAGCTTTCTTT. The complete variable domain, with remaining parts taken from reference TRBV29-1 and TRBJ1-1, reads SAVISQKPSRDICQRGTSLTIQCQVDSQVTMMFWYRQQPGQSLTLIATANQGSEATYESGFVIDKFPISRPNLTFSTLTVSNMSPEDSSIYLCSVDTDRAYTEAFFGQGTRLTVV.

Worth noting for this clonotype: Its ends do not fully match the called genes, so a read error is possible. The chain couples TRBV3-1 to TRBJ2-3; TRBD2 aligns across 9 bases. Per the germline V gene, CDR1 is LGHDT and CDR2 is YNNKEL (reference sequence). This CDR3 comprises 15 residues. The CDR3 nucleotides are TGTGCCAGCAGCCAAGATGGGACTAGCATAGATACGCAGTATTTT. It translates to CASSQDGTSIDTQYF.

This clonotype has ten or more counts. This rearrangement joins TRBV28 to TRBJ2-2, with 8 bases matching TRBD1. The ends lost 3 bases at V and 7 bases at J; junction bases unmatched: 7. CDR1 and CDR2 (germline): MDHEN, SYDVKM. CDR3 length equals 15 residues. CDR3 sequence reads: CASSFSGGSVGELFF. For the CDR3, the DNA is TGTGCCAGCAGTTTCTCAGGGGGCTCGGTCGGGGAGCTGTTTTTT.

The rearrangement joins TRBV20-1 to TRBJ1-1; 7 bases agree with TRBD1. The germline V gene encodes CDR1 DFQATT and CDR2 SNEGSKA (reference sequence). The trim removed 2 bases at V and 3 bases at J, leaving 3 bases unmatched. This CDR3 comprises 13 residues. The CDR3 reads CSARFTGDTEAFF. The CDR3 DNA is TGCAGTGCTAGATTTACAGGGGACACTGAAGCTTTCTTT.

This clonotype was counted ten times or more. J is TRBJ1-4 and V is TRBV20-1, with D tentatively TRBD1 (6 bases). The CDR3 has 14 amino acids. Germline CDR1 DFQATT, CDR2 SNEGSKA (reference sequence). V dropped 5 bases and J dropped 4 bases, with 14 bases sitting between them. In DNA, the CDR3 is TGCAGTGCTGGTACAGGGATGGTTAATGAAAAACTGTTTTTT. Translated: CSAGTGMVNEKLFF.

This clonotype was seen a handful of times. The chain recombines TRBV30 with TRBJ1-2; 7 bases match TRBD1. CDR3 length: 14 residues. Losses at the gene ends were 0 bases for V and 6 bases for J; bases not matched to a gene: 7. The germline gives CDR1 GTSNPN, CDR2 SVGIG (reference sequence). In nucleotides, the CDR3 is TGTGCCTGGAGTGTGGCAGGGGGGTTGCATGGCTACACCTTC. It encodes CAWSVAGGLHGYTF.

This chain links TRBV7-3 with TRBJ1-2, with D perhaps matching TRBD1 (6 bases). The CDR3 runs 13 residues. V was clipped by 5 bases and J by 7 bases, with 14 bases between them. Germline CDR1 SGHTA, CDR2 FQGTGA. CDR3: CASSQLQGVGYTF. As DNA, the CDR3 is TGTGCCAGCAGCCAATTACAGGGAGTTGGCTACACCTTC.

This clonotype was picked up a small number of times. This chain connects TRBV28 to TRBJ1-4; TRBD1 matches at 7 bases. Germline V gene lookup returns CDR1 MDHEN and CDR2 SYDVKM. The V gene end was trimmed by 6 bases and the J gene end by 8 bases; junction bases not matched to a gene: 15. The length of the CDR3 is 16 residues. The CDR3 is CASSQTETGLKEKLFF. In DNA, the CDR3 is TGTGCCAGCAGCCAGACTGAGACAGGGCTAAAGGAAAAACTGTTTTTT. Using reference TRBV28 and TRBJ1-4 for the parts outside the CDR3, the full variable domain is DVKVTQSSRYLVKRTGEKVFLECVQDMDHENMFWYRQDPGLGLRLIYFSYDVKMKEKGDIPEGYSVSREKKERFSLILESASTNQTSMYLCASSQTETGLKEKLFFGSGTQLSVL.

This clonotype was observed many times. This chain connects TRBV11-2 to TRBJ2-5, with 9 bases identical to TRBD1. The V gene's germline CDR1 is SGHAT and CDR2 FQNNGV. The CDR3 runs 18 residues. V lost 5 bases, J lost 1 base, and 14 bases stayed unmatched. DNA for the CDR3: TGTGCCAGCAGCCCACCCGGGACAGGGACCCGTTTCCAAGAGACCCAGTACTTC. Protein: CASSPPGTGTRFQETQYF.

In the case of this clonotype: This may stem from a read error, because a much larger clone lies one nucleotide away. The chain combines TRBV15 with TRBJ1-1; 7 bases map to TRBD1. Germline V lookup: CDR1 LNHNV, CDR2 YYDKDF (reference sequence). The CDR3 extends over 15 amino acids. The CDR3 here is CVTSSEQGPNTEAFF. The CDR3 region has the DNA TGTGTCACCAGCAGTGAACAGGGGCCGAACACTGAAGCTTTCTTT.

The rearrangement joins TRBV19 to TRBJ1-1; D call uncertain. CDR1 and CDR2 (germline): LNHDA, SQIVND (reference sequence). The CDR3 sequence is 14 residues long. V shed 7 bases and J shed 1 base, with 13 bases lying between them. CDR3 nucleotides: TGTGCCAGTAAGGATCGACCCGGGAACACTGAAGCTTTCTTT. Translating gives CASKDRPGNTEAFF.

J is TRBJ2-1 and V is TRBV2; 8 bases agree with TRBD2. Germline V lookup: CDR1 SNHLY, CDR2 FYNNEI. The CDR3 contains 13 residues. Unmatched junction bases numbered 7, after V lost 7 bases and J lost 8 bases. The CDR3 DNA reads TGTGCCAGCAAAGAGCGGGAGTACGATGAGCAGTTCTTC. This encodes CASKEREYDEQFF.